The next 18 T cell receptor beta chains were all read from a single sample in a study of vaccination and CD4 T cells after COVID-19. These TCRs are of unknown antigen specificity. Described treatment: roughly nine-day PBMC culture with coronavirus spike peptide pools or control peptides (ViraFEST assay). At the Johns Hopkins FTIC core, DNA taken from cultured CD4+ T cells was sequenced by way of the Oncomine TCR Beta short-read assay. TCRdb re-called the PCR reads through MiXCR, storing one row per CDR3 protein. The sample lists around 26,000 distinct CDR3 sequences, about 41% occurring once. Sequencing input: CD4+ T cells from blood, cultured in vitro. The source of these receptors is a human donor who had recovered from COVID-19.

The rearrangement joins TRBV24-1 to TRBJ2-7, with 10 bases fitting TRBD2. The V gene's germline CDR1 is KGHDR and CDR2 SFDVKD. The CDR3 extends over 13 amino acids. The ends lost 3 bases at V and 7 bases at J; junction bases unmatched: 2. The CDR3 sequence is CATSDGGLAEQYF. CDR3 sequence (DNA): TGTGCCACCAGTGATGGGGGACTAGCGGAGCAGTACTTC.

As DNA, the CDR3 is TGTGCCAGCAGCTTAGGTCAGGGGCCCCTCTACGAGCAGTACTTC. Its translation is CASSLGQGPLYEQYF. The chain combines TRBV7-6 with TRBJ2-7, with D perhaps matching TRBD1 (6 bases). The length of the CDR3 is 15 residues. CDR1 SGHVS and CDR2 FNYEAQ come from the germline V gene. The V and J ends lost 1 base and 3 bases respectively, with 13 bases between them.

The chain uses TRBV28 and TRBJ2-5; D remains ambiguous. Between the trimmed V and J ends, which lost 6 bases and 5 bases, there was a span of 13 bases. The germline gives CDR1 MDHEN, CDR2 SYDVKM. The CDR3 has 13 amino acids. The CDR3 reads CASRYQRWETQYF. The CDR3 DNA sequence: TGTGCCAGCAGATACCAGCGTTGGGAGACCCAGTACTTC.

J is TRBJ2-2 and V is TRBV11-2, with 9 bases that match TRBD2. CDR3 length: 15 residues. Germline V gene sequence: CDR1 SGHAT, CDR2 FQNNGV. Germline trimming cut 4 bases from V and 7 bases from J; bases unmatched to any gene: 7. The CDR3 here is CASSSSGVLGGELFF. In nucleotides, the CDR3 is TGTGCCAGCAGCTCTAGCGGGGTATTGGGCGGGGAGCTGTTTTTT. Based on the CDR3 plus reference TRBV11-2 and TRBJ2-2, the full variable domain is EAGVAQSPRYKIIEKRQSVAFWCNPISGHATLYWYQQILGQGPKLLIQFQNNGVVDDSQLPKDRFSAERLKGVDSTLKIQPAKLEDSAVYLCASSSSGVLGGELFFGEGSRLTVL.

There are a few counts of this clonotype. The chain carries TRBV20-1 and TRBJ1-1, with no clear D. Germline loops: CDR1 DFQATT, CDR2 SNEGSKA (reference sequence). CDR3 length: 14 amino acids. V was trimmed by 2 bases and J by 5 bases, leaving 15 bases between them. CDR3 in amino acids: CSARRQARETEAFF. CDR3 bases: TGCAGTGCTAGAAGGCAGGCAAGGGAGACTGAAGCTTTCTTT.

This rearrangement joins TRBV7-2 to TRBJ2-7, with D unclear. CDR1 is SGHTA and CDR2 is FQGNSA in the germline V gene. The CDR3 length is 13 residues. Trimming removed 5 bases at V and 0 bases at J, with 8 bases between. The CDR3 loop reads CASSPYISYEQYF. The CDR3 nucleotides read TGTGCCAGCAGCCCCTATATCTCCTACGAGCAGTACTTC.

In this sample, this clonotype is medium-sized. The chain carries TRBV2 and TRBJ2-7; 9 nucleotides align to TRBD1. In germline, CDR1 is SNHLY, CDR2 FYNNEI. This CDR3 contains 14 residues. V dropped 7 bases and J dropped 5; count of bases not matched to a gene: 9. The CDR3 DNA reads TGTGCCAGCAAGCGACAGGGGGGAAGGAACGAGCAGTACTTC. Encoded protein: CASKRQGGRNEQYF.

V is TRBV19 and J is TRBJ2-3; perhaps TRBD1 as D (6 bases). The V gene's germline CDR1 is LNHDA and CDR2 SQIVND (reference sequence). V was cut by 3 bases and J by 4 bases, with 8 bases left in between. The CDR3 is made up of 13 amino acids. This CDR3 is CASSIKGADTQYF. Written as DNA, the CDR3 is TGTGCCAGTAGTATCAAGGGGGCAGATACGCAGTATTTT.

The rearrangement joins TRBV2 to TRBJ2-2; tentatively, D is TRBD1 (5 bases). From germline, CDR1 is SNHLY and CDR2 FYNNEI. Trimming cost V 7 bases and J 1 base, with 13 bases left between them. This CDR3 is 15 amino acids long. CDR3 DNA: TGTGCCAGCAACGCGAGACAGTTGAACACCGGGGAGCTGTTTTTT. Protein: CASNARQLNTGELFF. Filled out from reference TRBV2 and TRBJ2-2, the complete variable domain reads EPEVTQTPSHQVTQMGQEVILRCVPISNHLYFYWYRQILGQKVEFLVSFYNNEISEKSEIFDDQFSVERPDGSNFTLKIRSTKLEDSAMYFCASNARQLNTGELFFGEGSRLTVL.

The chain links TRBV6-5 to TRBJ2-1, with D maybe TRBD1 (5 bases). Deletions cut 0 bases from V and 0 bases from J, with 12 bases between. This CDR3 comprises 17 residues. Germline CDR1 is MNHEY and CDR2 is SVGAGI. CDR3 sequence reads: CASSYSPGPSSYNEQFF. In DNA, the CDR3 is TGTGCCAGCAGTTACTCACCAGGGCCGAGCTCCTACAATGAGCAGTTCTTC.

The V and J genes are TRBV19 and TRBJ1-5; D gene unclear. Germline V lookup: CDR1 LNHDA, CDR2 SQIVND (reference sequence). CDR3 length equals 12 residues. Trimming stripped 6 bases from V and 4 bases from J, with 7 bases between. Written as DNA, the CDR3 is TGTGCCAGTAGATCCGGGAATCAGCCCCAGCATTTT. It specifies CASRSGNQPQHF.

The genes are TRBV7-2 and TRBJ2-6; D might be TRBD1 (6 bases). Germline-derived CDR1 and CDR2 are SGHTA and FQGNSA. CDR3 size: 15 residues. V lost 0 bases to trimming and J lost 3 bases, with 6 bases between them. In DNA, the CDR3 is TGTGCCAGCAGCTTAGCAGGGGGTGGGGCCAACGTCCTGACTTTC. Protein: CASSLAGGGANVLTF.

V and J are TRBV7-6 and TRBJ1-4; D is perhaps TRBD1 (6 bases). V was cut by 0 bases and J by 0 bases, with 11 bases left in between. The germline V gene encodes CDR1 SGHVS and CDR2 FNYEAQ. The CDR3 has 17 amino acids. CDR3 protein: CASSLATSGATNEKLFF. DNA of the CDR3: TGTGCCAGCAGCTTAGCCACTTCAGGGGCAACTAATGAAAAACTGTTTTTT.

This clonotype was observed a handful of times. CDR3 amino acids: CASSPRGTGNIQYF. DNA for the CDR3: TGTGCCAGCAGCCCCAGGGGAACGGGAAACATTCAGTACTTC. The V gene is TRBV11-2, the J gene TRBJ2-4; D may be TRBD1 (6 bases). V was shortened by 5 bases and J by 6 bases, with 14 bases between the two germline ends. The CDR3 consists of 14 residues. Germline V lookup: CDR1 SGHAT, CDR2 FQNNGV.

The gene calls are TRBV6-2 or TRBV6-3 and TRBJ1-5; tentatively, D is TRBD1 (6 bases). The CDR3 has 15 amino acids. Germline V lookup: CDR1 MNHEY, CDR2 SVGEGT. Trimming stripped 2 bases from V and 2 bases from J, with 10 bases between. This CDR3 is CASSYAGGRNQPQHF. CDR3 sequence (DNA): TGTGCCAGCAGTTACGCGGGGGGCCGCAATCAGCCCCAGCATTTT.

The chain recombines TRBV6-1 with TRBJ2-7; possibly TRBD2 for D (5 bases). This CDR3 has 13 residues. The germline V gene has CDR1 MNHNS and CDR2 SASEGT. V dropped 7 bases and J dropped 3 bases, with 13 bases sitting between them. CDR3 nucleotide sequence: TGTGCCAGCAAGCCAGATACTAGCTACGAGCAGTACTTC. It encodes CASKPDTSYEQYF.

This rearrangement joins TRBV11-2 to TRBJ1-3; D gene uncertain. V was trimmed by 7 bases and J by 2 bases, leaving 12 bases between them. This CDR3 spans 14 amino acids. Germline V lookup: CDR1 SGHAT, CDR2 FQNNGV. The CDR3 nucleotides are TGTGCCAGCAACCGACCCAGAGCTGGAAACACCATATATTTT. It encodes CASNRPRAGNTIYF.

The rearrangement uses TRBV18 and TRBJ2-7; TRBD2 matches at 7 bases. This CDR3 comprises 17 residues. Losses at the gene ends were 2 bases for V and 4 bases for J; bases not matched to a gene: 14. Germline V CDR1 and CDR2: KGHSH, LQKENI. The CDR3, as DNA: TGTGCCAGCTCACCAGTATCGGCAGGGAGGGTAGCTTACGAGCAGTACTTC. This gives the protein CASSPVSAGRVAYEQYF.